Detailed here is one T cell receptor (beta chain). The germline gene is not matched at one end of the junction; a read error may be the cause. The data belong to a study of tumor-infiltrating lymphocytes in primary liver carcinoma. From 400 to 500 ng total RNA, TCR beta cDNA was generated with a primer in the constant region. Nested multiplex PCR, run for three rounds with slightly modified ARM-PCR, yielded TCR beta libraries. MiXCR was run by TCRdb on the multiplex PCR reads, yielding one entry per CDR3 protein. The sample yields about 330,000 distinct CDR3 sequences, roughly two thirds seen once. Germline DNA was also extracted, while the blood RNA originated from unsorted whole blood. The sequence came from a middle-aged man with primary liver carcinoma and hepatitis B virus infection. Sequenced sample: peripheral blood.

The chain's CDR3 is CSVRGLVGDTYTQYF. The CDR3 DNA follows: TGCAGCGTCCGAGGGCTAGTGGGGGACACATATACGCAGTATTTT. The rearrangement uses TRBV29-1 and TRBJ2-3; D is possibly TRBD1 (6 bases). Germline V gene sequence: CDR1 SQVTM, CDR2 ANQGSEA. This CDR3 comprises 15 residues.